This TCR beta chain was observed in a study of human T cells and chemical hapten exposure. Overall study: Patients, mostly women, had alopecia areata, alopecia totalis or alopecia universalis. Small differences in pooled library volume mainly drove the variation in TCR yields per sample. The study's findings and limits: The number of TCRs over 1 in 1000 frequency stayed unchanged after DPC.

The CDR3 covers 15 residues. The V and J ends lost 7 bases and 2 bases respectively, with 16 bases between them. CDR1 and CDR2 (germline): MDHEN, SYDVKM. Each CDR3 protein gets one entry after TCRdb re-called the RACE reads with MiXCR. The data show about 97,000 distinct CDR3 sequences, with around a quarter seen just once and over 9% held by the top ten. As for this clonotype: Its antigen remains unidentified.

Stated time point: patch test 3, about 24 weeks after DPC sensitization. Noted treatment: therapeutic diphenylcyclopropenone sensitization with weekly scalp DPC. This chain connects TRBV28 to TRBJ2-3; no reliable D call. The sequencing here drew on whole blood, taken in connection with sensitization to the hapten diphenylcyclopropenone (DPC). The receptor was derived from a man between 40 and 49 years old with alopecia areata. Some clones in this sample may be carry-over from other donors' samples. CDR3 loop: CASNTGPLDTDTQYF. In DNA, the CDR3 is TGTGCCAGCAATACCGGGCCGTTGGACACAGATACGCAGTATTTT.